The present T cell receptor (beta chain) was sequenced within a study of cytomegalovirus exposure and HLA in healthy donors. The PCR had 60 Vbeta and 13 Jbeta primers. Sequencing was performed with immunoSEQ multiplex PCR; in TCRdb, only in-frame clones are kept and a portion is missing. Altogether approximately 75,000 clones are present, 60% to 75% being singletons, with the ten largest covering less than 25%. This clone turned up a few times. What it binds is not known. Findings of the study overall: Among TCR beta chains of equal frequency, HLA-associated ones were more clonally expanded in a later analysis.

This TCR was sampled from a man aged 35-49 years in good health and CMV-seropositive. Sequencing was done on a sample of PBMCs.

CDR3 region: CASSIDRGLKDEQYF. The CDR3 bases are TGTGCCAGCTCCATTGACAGGGGGCTGAAGGACGAGCAGTACTTC. The V gene is TRBV7-9, the J gene TRBJ2-7; 10 bases align to TRBD1. J lost 5 bases, V lost 8 bases, and 12 bases had no gene match. The CDR3 has 15 amino acids. Germline CDR1 SEHNR, CDR2 FQNEAQ (reference sequence).